This section outlines one TCR beta chain sequence together with its context. This entry is derived from a study of blood T cell repertoires in COVID-19. How the authors handled the data: Amplified reference gene primers provided the basis for estimating nucleated cell counts. Clones were read by immunoSEQ multiplex PCR, and TCRdb kept only the in-frame ones, dropping some. Clonal size and the V and J genes are those of that table, whereas D and trimming came from the DNA. The repertoire holds roughly 190,000 clones, with around 89% as singletons. Participant age was about 18 to 95 years, and participants resided in around 24 US areas. Sample: PBMCs or T cells enriched from blood (not recorded which). This sequence originates from a woman between 18 and 30 years old who had recovered from COVID-19.

Here the CDR3 reads CASSSPLGLAGAETQYF. DNA of the CDR3: TGTGCCAGCAGTTCTCCCCTCGGACTAGCGGGTGCAGAGACCCAGTACTTC. The rearrangement joins TRBV6-2 or TRBV6-3 to TRBJ2-5; 11 bases align to TRBD2. Looked up from germline, CDR1 is MNHEY and CDR2 is SVGEGT. V shed 4 bases, J shed 4 bases, and the junction held 11 bases outside the gene matches. The CDR3 runs to 17 residues.